These 22 T cell receptor beta chains came from one sample sequenced in a study of response to subunit inactivated influenza vaccine. Each CDR3 protein is one row after TCRdb ran MiXCR on the RT-PCR reads. This sample has over 800,000 distinct CDR3 sequences; approximately 21% occur once, and the top ten carry 10%. Here the sequenced sample was PBMCs from blood, taken around 5 days after vaccination. The receptors derive from a man in his fifties who received an inactivated influenza vaccine.

In its sample, this clonotype was seen many times. The chain joins TRBV5-1 to TRBJ2-2; no firm D call. The germline V gene has CDR1 SGHRS and CDR2 YFSETQ. V gave up 4 bases and J gave up 0 bases, with 7 bases separating them. The CDR3 covers 14 residues. This CDR3 is CASSPPTNTGELFF. The CDR3 nucleotides are TGCGCCAGCAGCCCGCCAACGAACACCGGGGAGCTGTTTTTT.

This clonotype was seen ten or more times. The V and J genes are TRBV9 and TRBJ2-1; TRBD2 matches at 13 bases. CDR3 length: 17 residues. The trim removed 4 bases at V and 0 bases at J, leaving 4 bases unmatched. CDR1 and CDR2 from the germline V gene are SGDLS and YYNGEE. CDR3 protein: CASSPWTSGSSYNEQFF. The DNA of the CDR3 is TGTGCCAGCAGCCCTTGGACTAGCGGGAGCTCCTACAATGAGCAGTTCTTC.

The CDR3 reads CATSSNRLNNEQFF. The CDR3 bases are TGTGCCACCAGCTCCAACAGACTAAACAATGAGCAGTTCTTC. This sequence joins TRBV24-1 and TRBJ2-1, with D possibly TRBD2 on 5 matching bases. This CDR3 has 14 amino acids. V was pared by 7 bases and J by 5 bases, with 14 bases between. Germline-derived CDR1 and CDR2 are KGHDR and SFDVKD.

The chain uses TRBV7-6 and TRBJ2-1; 9 bases line up with TRBD2. With 4 bases clipped from V and 4 bases from J, the junction kept 11 bases outside the gene matches. Looked up from germline, CDR1 is SGHVS and CDR2 is FNYEAQ. The CDR3 is 17 residues long. The CDR3 here is CASSYGGLAIEYNEQFF. The CDR3 DNA reads as TGTGCCAGCAGCTACGGCGGACTAGCGATTGAATACAATGAGCAGTTCTTC.

The V call is TRBV18, the J call TRBJ1-3; D possibly corresponds to TRBD1 (5 bases). The germline gives CDR1 KGHSH, CDR2 LQKENI. V was shortened by 3 bases and J by 2 bases, with 14 bases between the two germline ends. This CDR3 comprises 16 residues. CDR3 region: CASSPSEGATGNTIYF. CDR3 DNA: TGTGCCAGCTCACCGTCGGAAGGGGCGACTGGAAACACCATATATTTT.

As to this clonotype: One end of the junction varies from germline; a read error may be responsible. V is TRBV28 and J is TRBJ2-7; D not certain. CDR1 MDHEN and CDR2 SYDVKM come from the germline V gene. This CDR3 region has 12 residues. The CDR3 region is CASSHGYYEHYF. CDR3 DNA: TGTGCCAGCAGCCACGGATACTACGAGCATTACTTC. The complete variable domain, with remaining parts taken from reference TRBV28 and TRBJ2-7, reads DVKVTQSSRYLVKRTGEKVFLECVQDMDHENMFWYRQDPGLGLRLIYFSYDVKMKEKGDIPEGYSVSREKKERFSLILESASTNQTSMYLCASSHGYYEHYFGPGTRLTVT.

This clonotype has a handful of counts. V is TRBV20-1 and J is TRBJ1-1; unclear D gene. V was clipped by 3 bases and J by 3 bases, with 20 bases between them. Germline CDR1 DFQATT, CDR2 SNEGSKA (reference sequence). The CDR3 totals 16 residues. CDR3 DNA sequence: TGCAGTGCTAGGGTTACTATTAGAACGCGGCACACTGAAGCTTTCTTT. Translation: CSARVTIRTRHTEAFF.

The V and J genes are TRBV6-1 and TRBJ2-5, with D perhaps assigned TRBD1 or TRBD2 (5 bases each). CDR3 length equals 13 residues. V lost 6 bases to trimming and J lost 9 bases, with 17 bases between them. The germline gives CDR1 MNHNS, CDR2 SASEGT. In nucleotides, the CDR3 is TGTGCCAGCAGGCTCGGGACGACGGGTGCCCAGTACTTC. The encoded protein is CASRLGTTGAQYF.

Only a few counts were recorded for this clonotype. This chain uses TRBV7-9 with TRBJ2-3; D possibly corresponds to TRBD2 (5 bases). Trimming cost V 1 base and J 1 base, with 12 bases left between them. The CDR3 covers 16 residues. CDR1 and CDR2 from the germline V gene are SEHNR and FQNEAQ (reference sequence). As DNA, the CDR3 is TGTGCCAGCAGCTTAGTAGAGGGTTCGGGCACAGATACGCAGTATTTT. Translating it yields CASSLVEGSGTDTQYF.

This sequence joins TRBV3-1 and TRBJ1-2; the D gene is possibly TRBD1 (6 bases). In germline, CDR1 is LGHDT, CDR2 YNNKEL (reference sequence). The CDR3 is 14 amino acids. V was pared by 1 base and J by 4 bases, with 10 bases between. The CDR3 DNA sequence: TGTGCCAGCAGCCAAGTAGGGGGAACCTATGGCTACACCTTC. Protein: CASSQVGGTYGYTF. The whole variable domain, remainder taken from reference TRBV3-1 and TRBJ1-2, is DTAVSQTPKYLVTQMGNDKSIKCEQNLGHDTMYWYKQDSKKFLKIMFSYNNKELIINETVPNRFSPKSPDKAHLNLHINSLELGDSAVYFCASSQVGGTYGYTFGSGTRLTVV.

This clonotype was detected a few times. The chain links TRBV7-9 to TRBJ1-1; 10 bases are a match to TRBD1. The CDR3 has 13 amino acids. The germline CDR1 and CDR2 sequences are SEHNR and FQNEAQ (reference sequence). V was clipped by 5 bases and J by 11 bases; unmatched bases: 8. The CDR3 loop is CASSSGQGVAAFF. CDR3 DNA sequence: TGTGCCAGCAGCAGCGGACAGGGGGTGGCCGCTTTCTTT.

This clonotype was counted a few times. The J gene is TRBJ2-2, the V gene TRBV6-2 or TRBV6-3; D perhaps matches TRBD1 (6 bases). With 5 bases removed from V and 3 bases from J, the gap between germline ends came to 19 bases. This CDR3 spans 17 amino acids. Looked up from germline, CDR1 is MNHEY and CDR2 is SVGEGT. The CDR3 coding sequence is TGTGCCAGCAGTACGGACAGTTTGTCACGAGACACCGGGGAGCTGTTTTTT. Encoded protein: CASSTDSLSRDTGELFF.

This clonotype turned up a few times. This chain uses TRBV12-3 or TRBV12-4 with TRBJ2-1; D uncertain. V was cut by 1 base and J by 14 bases, with 9 bases left in between. CDR3 length equals 11 residues. The CDR3 sequence is CASSLGNREFF. The CDR3 coding sequence is TGTGCCAGCAGTTTAGGGAACCGGGAGTTCTTC.

The sample holds a few counts of this clonotype. The chain recombines TRBV7-2 with TRBJ2-2, with 8 bases matching TRBD2. J lost 7 bases, V lost 3 bases, and 10 bases had no gene match. The CDR3 is made up of 16 amino acids. Per germline, CDR1 SGHTA and CDR2 FQGNSA. CDR3 amino acids: CASSFSVGRANGELFF. CDR3 nucleotide sequence: TGTGCCAGCAGCTTTTCCGTCGGGAGGGCCAACGGGGAGCTGTTTTTT.

This clonotype was observed a handful of times. The genes are TRBV27 and TRBJ2-7, with 7 bases aligning to TRBD1. V lost 3 bases to trimming and J lost 4 bases; unmatched junction nucleotides: 12. CDR1 and CDR2 from the germline V gene are MNHEY and SMNVEV (reference sequence). CDR3 length equals 16 residues. The CDR3 loop reads CASSLWQGDFGYEQYF. The DNA for the CDR3 is TGTGCCAGCAGTTTGTGGCAGGGGGATTTTGGGTACGAGCAGTACTTC.

This clonotype appeared a few times. V and J are TRBV12-3 or TRBV12-4 and TRBJ2-7; D is unclear. This CDR3 is 14 amino acids long. With 3 bases removed from V and 2 bases from J, the gap between germline ends came to 11 bases. CDR3 region: CASSFGRTTYEQYF. CDR3 sequence (DNA): TGTGCCAGCAGTTTCGGCAGGACCACCTACGAGCAGTACTTC.

The CDR3 spells CSARPGTSGGGTQYF. DNA of the CDR3: TGCAGTGCTAGACCGGGGACTAGCGGCGGGGGGACCCAGTACTTC. V usage is TRBV20-1 and J usage is TRBJ2-5, with 11 bases fitting TRBD2. CDR1 DFQATT and CDR2 SNEGSKA come from the germline V gene (reference sequence). The J segment lost 7 bases and the V segment lost 2 bases, leaving 9 bases of the junction unmatched. The CDR3 spans 15 residues.

This chain links TRBV29-1 with TRBJ1-1; D is possibly TRBD1 (5 bases). With 5 bases removed from V and 5 bases from J, the gap between germline ends came to 18 bases. CDR1 and CDR2 (germline): SQVTM, ANQGSEA. This CDR3 spans 14 amino acids. The CDR3 DNA sequence: TGCAGCGTTTTGAGGGGCTCCTACGGTACTGAAGCTTTCTTT. Amino acids: CSVLRGSYGTEAFF.

The chain carries TRBV5-5 and TRBJ2-7; a possible D gene is TRBD2 (5 bases). The CDR3 sequence is 14 residues long. The V end was cut by 0 bases, the J end by 8 bases, with 15 bases between. The germline gives CDR1 SGHKS, CDR2 YYEKEE (reference sequence). The CDR3 DNA sequence: TGTGCCAGCAGCTTGGTAGGCAGCGGATACCAGCAGTACTTC. The encoded protein is CASSLVGSGYQQYF.

The chain employs TRBV5-5 and TRBJ2-7; 10 bases align to TRBD2. Trimming at V came to 3 bases and at J to 1 base, leaving 7 bases not matched to a gene. The germline CDR1 and CDR2 sequences are SGHKS and YYEKEE (reference sequence). The CDR3 has 16 amino acids. CDR3 in DNA: TGTGCCAGCAGCTACCGGACTAGCGGTTTATCCTACGAGCAGTACTTC. Protein product: CASSYRTSGLSYEQYF.

This clonotype was detected only a few times. The chain joins TRBV6-4 to TRBJ2-2; 7 nucleotides align to TRBD2. CDR3 length: 16 residues. Germline V CDR1 and CDR2: MRHNA, SNTAGT. V trimming: 3 bases; J trimming: 1 base; junction bases outside the gene matches: 5. The CDR3 region has the DNA TGTGCCAGCAGTGAGTTGGCGGGGGTGAACACCGGGGAGCTGTTTTTT. The encoded protein is CASSELAGVNTGELFF.

This clonotype was recorded a few times. DNA for the CDR3: TGCAGCGTGGCCCCCCCTGGGCCGACGGCTGCCTACGAGCAGTACTTC. Its translation is CSVAPPGPTAAYEQYF. This sequence joins TRBV29-1 and TRBJ2-7; no firm D call. The germline CDR1 and CDR2 sequences are SQVTM and ANQGSEA. CDR3 length equals 16 residues. V was trimmed by 6 bases and J by 2 bases, leaving 23 bases between them.